Below, 4 T cell receptor beta chains from the same sample are listed, as sequenced in a study of neurological immune-mediated disorders. TCRdb reprocessed the 5' RACE reads via MiXCR and lists one record per CDR3 protein. The sample contains roughly 52,000 distinct CDR3 sequences, approximately 3.6% of which appear only once. Sequenced sample: CD4+ T cells from blood. These TCRs come from a woman aged 40 to 50 with multiple sclerosis.

This clonotype was found many times. The genes are TRBV12-3 or TRBV12-4 and TRBJ2-3; D perhaps matches TRBD2 (6 bases). Trimming left V 8 bases short and J 2 bases short, with 14 bases between. The CDR3 has 14 residues. This CDR3 is CASRVADYTDTQYF. The CDR3 DNA sequence: TGTGCCAGCCGGGTAGCGGATTACACAGATACGCAGTATTTT.

This clonotype was found many times. The rearrangement joins TRBV2 to TRBJ2-3; D remains unclear. This CDR3 spans 14 amino acids. Germline V gives CDR1 SNHLY, CDR2 FYNNEI. The V end was cut by 6 bases, the J end by 6 bases, with 16 bases between. The CDR3 DNA sequence: TGTGCCAGCAGCGAGAGCTCCCGACGGGATACGCAGTATTTT. As protein: CASSESSRRDTQYF. The variable domain in full, with the rest retrieved from reference TRBV2 and TRBJ2-3, is EPEVTQTPSHQVTQMGQEVILRCVPISNHLYFYWYRQILGQKVEFLVSFYNNEISEKSEIFDDQFSVERPDGSNFTLKIRSTKLEDSAMYFCASSESSRRDTQYFGPGTRLTVL.

This clonotype was seen ten or more times. The V gene is TRBV5-1, the J gene TRBJ2-1; 8 bases match TRBD1. J gave up 4 bases and V 2 bases, and 5 bases lay outside the gene matches. The CDR3 has 15 residues. Germline V gives CDR1 SGHRS, CDR2 YFSETQ. The CDR3, as DNA: TGCGCCAGCAGCTTCCAGGGGGCAAGGTACAATGAGCAGTTCTTC. Translated, it gives CASSFQGARYNEQFF. Full variable domain (remainder filled in from reference TRBV5-1 and TRBJ2-1): KAGVTQTPRYLIKTRGQQVTLSCSPISGHRSVSWYQQTPGQGLQFLFEYFSETQRNKGNFPGRFSGRQFSNSRSEMNVSTLELGDSALYLCASSFQGARYNEQFFGPGTRLTVL.

The sample holds many counts of this clonotype. This may arise from a read error, as a much more abundant clone is one base away. The V call is TRBV15, the J call TRBJ1-5; D might be TRBD1 (5 bases). Germline V gene data show CDR1 as LNHNV and CDR2 as YYDKDF (reference sequence). The CDR3 contains 15 residues. V was trimmed by 0 bases and J by 9 bases, leaving 15 bases between them. CDR3 amino acids: CATSRDLRGWGPQHF. CDR3 sequence (DNA): TGTGCCACCAGCAGAGATCTCCGGGGCTGGGGGCCCCAGCATTTT.